The sequence of this T cell receptor beta chain was determined in a study of cytomegalovirus exposure and HLA in healthy donors. Study background: About 85 million unique TCRs from HLA-typed donors were held in an early release of data. Study conclusions and caveats: In a later analysis, a genetic analysis reported fewer productive-TCR N-insertions in an Asian-associated ancestry cluster than the cohort average. In presence/absence analyses, roughly uniform sequencing depth across donors was assumed.

As regards this clone: Its antigen is currently unknown.

In germline, CDR1 is MNHEY, CDR2 SVGAGI. There are 15 residues in the CDR3. Trimming pared 0 bases from V and 5 bases from J, leaving 13 bases between. Both 60 Vbeta primers and 13 Jbeta primers went into the PCR. The assay was immunoSEQ multiplex PCR, and TCRdb's table has in-frame clones only and misses some. Here the sample spans roughly 100,000 clones, less than 80% being singletons. Sequenced material: PBMCs. The chain links TRBV6-5 to TRBJ1-2; possibly TRBD1 for D (5 bases). The source is a man aged 35 to 55 in good health and CMV-seronegative. CDR3 nucleotides: TGTGCCAGCAGTTACTCGAATGGGGGGGGGTATGGCTACACCTTC. Amino acids: CASSYSNGGGYGYTF.